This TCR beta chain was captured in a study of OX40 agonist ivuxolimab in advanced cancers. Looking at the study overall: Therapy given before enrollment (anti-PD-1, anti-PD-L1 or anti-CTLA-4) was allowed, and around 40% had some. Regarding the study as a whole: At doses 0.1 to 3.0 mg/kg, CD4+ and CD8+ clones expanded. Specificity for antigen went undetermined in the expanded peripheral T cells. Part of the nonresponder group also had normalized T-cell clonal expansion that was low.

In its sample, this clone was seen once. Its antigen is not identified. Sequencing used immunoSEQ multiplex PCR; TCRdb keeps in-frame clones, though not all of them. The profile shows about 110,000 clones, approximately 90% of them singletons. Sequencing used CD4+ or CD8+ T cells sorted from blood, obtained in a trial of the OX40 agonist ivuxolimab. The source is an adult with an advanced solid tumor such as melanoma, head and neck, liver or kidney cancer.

As DNA, the CDR3 is TGCGCCAGCAGCCAGAGCTTGGGTCCCGGGGAGCTGTTTTTT. It translates to CASSQSLGPGELFF. V is TRBV5-1 and J is TRBJ2-2, with no clear D. This CDR3 is 14 amino acids long. CDR1 and CDR2 from the germline V gene are SGHRS and YFSETQ. V was trimmed by 4 bases and J by 6 bases, leaving 13 bases between them.